This TCR beta chain was recovered during a study of T-cell reconstitution after alpha-beta-depleted transplantation in children. This clonotype has more than one count but fewer than ten. CDR3 size: 16 residues. Losses at the gene ends were 7 bases for V and 6 bases for J; bases not matched to a gene: 18. CDR1 SQVTM and CDR2 ANQGSEA come from the germline V gene. Researchers prepared the TCRbeta library using unique molecular identifiers, the study reports. TCRdb re-called the PCR reads with MiXCR, one entry per CDR3 protein. The repertoire consists of around 360,000 distinct CDR3 sequences, with 9% to 12% occurring once and the leading ten covering 2% to 2.5%.

This chain links TRBV29-1 with TRBJ2-1; 7 bases line up with TRBD2. The receptor was isolated from a human donor who donated a stem cell graft to a child with acute lymphoblastic leukemia. Sequencing used PBMCs from the stem cell graft donor, obtained from the stem cell graft. For the CDR3, the DNA is TGCAGCGCCACGAAGAGGCTAGTGGGAGGGAGCAATGAGCAGTTCTTC. It translates to CSATKRLVGGSNEQFF.